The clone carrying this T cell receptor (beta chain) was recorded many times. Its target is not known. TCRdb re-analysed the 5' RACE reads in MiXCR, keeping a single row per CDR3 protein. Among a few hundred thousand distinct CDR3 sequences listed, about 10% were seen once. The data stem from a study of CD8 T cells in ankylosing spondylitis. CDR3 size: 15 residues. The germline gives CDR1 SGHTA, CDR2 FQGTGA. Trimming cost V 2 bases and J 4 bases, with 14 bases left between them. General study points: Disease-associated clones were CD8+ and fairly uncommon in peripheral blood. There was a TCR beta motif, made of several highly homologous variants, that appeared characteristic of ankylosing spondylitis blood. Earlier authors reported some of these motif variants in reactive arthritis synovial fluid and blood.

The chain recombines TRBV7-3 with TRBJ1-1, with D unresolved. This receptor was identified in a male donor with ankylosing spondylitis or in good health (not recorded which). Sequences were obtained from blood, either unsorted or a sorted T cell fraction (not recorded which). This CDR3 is CASSLREGSTTEAFF. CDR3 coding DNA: TGTGCCAGCAGCTTACGGGAGGGATCTACCACTGAAGCTTTCTTT.